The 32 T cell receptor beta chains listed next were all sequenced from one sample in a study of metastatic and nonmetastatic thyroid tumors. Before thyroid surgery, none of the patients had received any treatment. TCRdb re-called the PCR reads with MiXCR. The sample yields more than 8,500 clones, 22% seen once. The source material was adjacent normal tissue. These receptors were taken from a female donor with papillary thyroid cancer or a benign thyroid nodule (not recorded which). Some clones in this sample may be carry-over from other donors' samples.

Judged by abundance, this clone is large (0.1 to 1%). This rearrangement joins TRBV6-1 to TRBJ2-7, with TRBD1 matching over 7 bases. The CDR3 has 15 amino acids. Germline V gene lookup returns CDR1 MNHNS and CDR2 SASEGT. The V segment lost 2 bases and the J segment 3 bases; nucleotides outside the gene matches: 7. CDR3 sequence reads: CASSEYVGGIYEQYF. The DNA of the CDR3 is TGTGCCAGCAGTGAATATGTAGGGGGCATCTACGAGCAGTACTTC.

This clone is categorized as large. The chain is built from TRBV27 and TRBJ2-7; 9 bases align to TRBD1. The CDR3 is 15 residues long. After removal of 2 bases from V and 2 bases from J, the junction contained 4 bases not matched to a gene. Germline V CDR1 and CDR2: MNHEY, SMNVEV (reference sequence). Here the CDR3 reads CASSLTGQGAYEQYF. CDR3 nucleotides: TGTGCCAGCAGTTTAACGGGACAGGGCGCCTACGAGCAGTACTTC.

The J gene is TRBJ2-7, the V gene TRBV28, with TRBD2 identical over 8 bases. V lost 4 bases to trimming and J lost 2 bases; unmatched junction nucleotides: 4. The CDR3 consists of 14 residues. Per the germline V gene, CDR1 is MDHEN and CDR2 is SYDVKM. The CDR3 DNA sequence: TGTGCCAGCAGTTCCCTCGGGGGGGCCTACGAGCAGTACTTC. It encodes CASSSLGGAYEQYF.

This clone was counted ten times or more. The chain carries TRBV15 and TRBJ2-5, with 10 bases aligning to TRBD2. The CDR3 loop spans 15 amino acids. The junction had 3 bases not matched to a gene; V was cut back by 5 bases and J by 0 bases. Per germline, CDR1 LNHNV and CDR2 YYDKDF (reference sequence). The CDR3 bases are TGTGCCACCAGCCCGGGGACTAGCGACCAAGAGACCCAGTACTTC. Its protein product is CATSPGTSDQETQYF.

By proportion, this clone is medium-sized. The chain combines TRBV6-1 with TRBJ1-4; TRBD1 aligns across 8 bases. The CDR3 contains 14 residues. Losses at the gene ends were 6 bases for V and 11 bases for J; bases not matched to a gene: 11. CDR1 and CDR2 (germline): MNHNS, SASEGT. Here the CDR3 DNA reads TGTGCCAGCAGCTCCCGGGACAGGATATGGAAACTGTTTTTT. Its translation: CASSSRDRIWKLFF.

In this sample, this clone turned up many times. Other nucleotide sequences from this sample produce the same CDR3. CDR3 bases: TGTGCCAGCTCACCACTCGGACAGCTGAACACTGAAGCTTTCTTT. This gives the protein CASSPLGQLNTEAFF. The rearrangement uses TRBV18 and TRBJ1-1; tentatively, D is TRBD1 (6 bases). The germline gives CDR1 KGHSH, CDR2 LQKENI. Trimming pared 1 base from V and 0 bases from J, leaving 9 bases between. The CDR3 has 15 amino acids.

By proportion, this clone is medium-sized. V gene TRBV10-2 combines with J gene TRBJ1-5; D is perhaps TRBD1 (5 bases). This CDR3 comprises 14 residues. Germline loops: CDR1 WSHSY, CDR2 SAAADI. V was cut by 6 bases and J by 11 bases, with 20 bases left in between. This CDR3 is CASRRDAGVRSQHF. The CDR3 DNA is TGCGCCAGCAGACGGGACGCCGGGGTGAGGTCCCAGCATTTT.

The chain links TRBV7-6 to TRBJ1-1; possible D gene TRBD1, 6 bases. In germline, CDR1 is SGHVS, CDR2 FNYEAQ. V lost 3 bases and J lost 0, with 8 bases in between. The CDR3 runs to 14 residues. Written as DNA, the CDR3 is TGTGCCAGCAGCTTTGGACAGTTGAACACTGAAGCTTTCTTT. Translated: CASSFGQLNTEAFF.

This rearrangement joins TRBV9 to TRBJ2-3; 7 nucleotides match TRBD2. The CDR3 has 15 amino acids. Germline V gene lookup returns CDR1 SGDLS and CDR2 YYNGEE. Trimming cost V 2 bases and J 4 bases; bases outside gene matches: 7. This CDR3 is CASSVRQGLPDTQYF. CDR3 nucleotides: TGTGCCAGCAGCGTTCGGCAGGGACTACCAGATACGCAGTATTTT.

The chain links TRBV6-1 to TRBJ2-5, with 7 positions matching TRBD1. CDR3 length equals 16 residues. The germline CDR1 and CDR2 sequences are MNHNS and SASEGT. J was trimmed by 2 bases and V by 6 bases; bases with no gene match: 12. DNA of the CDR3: TGTGCCAGCAGACCAAGATTGGGACAGAAACAAGAGACCCAGTACTTC. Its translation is CASRPRLGQKQETQYF.

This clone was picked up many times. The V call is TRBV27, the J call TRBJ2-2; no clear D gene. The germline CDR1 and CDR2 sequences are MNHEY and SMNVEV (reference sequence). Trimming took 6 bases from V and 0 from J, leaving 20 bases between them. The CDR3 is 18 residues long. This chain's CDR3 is CASRVSYLSTPNTGELFF. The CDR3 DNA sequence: TGTGCCAGCAGGGTGTCCTACTTGTCTACACCGAACACCGGGGAGCTGTTTTTT.

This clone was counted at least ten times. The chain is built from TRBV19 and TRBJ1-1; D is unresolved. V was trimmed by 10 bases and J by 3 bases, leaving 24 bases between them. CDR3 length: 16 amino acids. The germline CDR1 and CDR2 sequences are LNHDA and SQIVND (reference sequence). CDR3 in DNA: TGTGCCATCGAAGCTTCCGCAACGGCCTCTCACACTGAAGCTTTCTTT. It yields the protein CAIEASATASHTEAFF. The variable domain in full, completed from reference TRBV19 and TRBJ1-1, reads DGGITQSPKYLFRKEGQNVTLSCEQNLNHDAMYWYRQDPGQGLRLIYYSQIVNDFQKGDIAEGYSVSREKKESFPLTVTSAQKNPTAFYLCAIEASATASHTEAFFGQGTRLTVV.

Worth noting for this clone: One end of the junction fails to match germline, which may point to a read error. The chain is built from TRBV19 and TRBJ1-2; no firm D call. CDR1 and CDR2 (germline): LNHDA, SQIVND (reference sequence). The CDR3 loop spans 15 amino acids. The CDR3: CASLTGGGSNYAYTF. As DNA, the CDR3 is TGTGCCAGCCTGACCGGTGGCGGATCTAACTATGCCTACACCTTC.

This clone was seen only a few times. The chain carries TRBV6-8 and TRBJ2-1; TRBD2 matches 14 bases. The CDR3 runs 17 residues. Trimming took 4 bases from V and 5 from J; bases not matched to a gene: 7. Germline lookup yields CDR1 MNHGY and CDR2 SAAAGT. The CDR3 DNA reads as TGTGCCAGCAGTTTTATCGGGACTAGCGGGAGCCACAATGAGCAGTTCTTC. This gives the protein CASSFIGTSGSHNEQFF.

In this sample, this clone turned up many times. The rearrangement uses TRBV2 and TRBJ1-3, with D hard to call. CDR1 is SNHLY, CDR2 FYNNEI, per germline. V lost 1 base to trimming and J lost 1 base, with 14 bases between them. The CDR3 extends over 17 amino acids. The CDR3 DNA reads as TGTGCCAGCAGTGAAGTTTTGGGCTACAATTCTGGAAACACCATATATTTT. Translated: CASSEVLGYNSGNTIYF.

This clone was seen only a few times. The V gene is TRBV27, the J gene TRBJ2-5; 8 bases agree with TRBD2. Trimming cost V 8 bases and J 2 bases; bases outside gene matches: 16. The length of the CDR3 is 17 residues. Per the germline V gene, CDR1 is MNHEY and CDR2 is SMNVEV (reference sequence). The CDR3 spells CASSPPLGSGTQETQYF. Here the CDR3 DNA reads TGTGCCAGCTCCCCCCCCCTGGGTAGCGGGACGCAAGAGACCCAGTACTTC.

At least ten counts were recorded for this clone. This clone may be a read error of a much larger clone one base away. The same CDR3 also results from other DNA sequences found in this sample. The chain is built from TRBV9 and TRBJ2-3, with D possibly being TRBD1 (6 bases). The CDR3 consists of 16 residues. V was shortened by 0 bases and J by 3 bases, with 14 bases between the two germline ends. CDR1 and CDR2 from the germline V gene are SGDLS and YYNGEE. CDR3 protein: CASSVDGRGVTDTQYF. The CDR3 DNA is TGTGCCAGCAGCGTAGACGGCAGGGGAGTTACAGATACGCAGTATTTT. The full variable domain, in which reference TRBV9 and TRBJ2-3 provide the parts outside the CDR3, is DSGVTQTPKHLITATGQRVTLRCSPRSGDLSVYWYQQSLDQGLQFLIQYYNGEERAKGNILERFSAQQFPDLHSELNLSSLELGDSALYFCASSVDGRGVTDTQYFGPGTRLTVL.

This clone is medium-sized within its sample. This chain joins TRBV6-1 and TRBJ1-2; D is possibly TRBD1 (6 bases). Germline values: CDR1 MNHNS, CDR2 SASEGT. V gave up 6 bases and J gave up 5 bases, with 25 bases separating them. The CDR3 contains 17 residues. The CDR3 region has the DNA TGTGCCAGCAGCGACGACCACCGACAGGTGGGAATATATGGCTACACCTTC. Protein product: CASSDDHRQVGIYGYTF.

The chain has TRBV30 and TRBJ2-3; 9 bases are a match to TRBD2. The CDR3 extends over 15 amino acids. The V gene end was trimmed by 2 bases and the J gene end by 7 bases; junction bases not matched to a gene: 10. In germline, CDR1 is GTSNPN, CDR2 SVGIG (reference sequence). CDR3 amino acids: CAWSRGLARVNTQYF. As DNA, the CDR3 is TGTGCCTGGAGTCGTGGACTAGCGCGGGTAAATACGCAGTATTTT.

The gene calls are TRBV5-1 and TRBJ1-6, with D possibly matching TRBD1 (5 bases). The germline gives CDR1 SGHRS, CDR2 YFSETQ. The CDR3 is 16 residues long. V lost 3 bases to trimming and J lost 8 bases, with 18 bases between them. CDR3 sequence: CASSSHRDWGDSPLHF. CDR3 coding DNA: TGCGCCAGCAGCTCACACCGGGACTGGGGAGATTCACCCCTCCACTTT. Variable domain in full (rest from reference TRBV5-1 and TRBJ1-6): KAGVTQTPRYLIKTRGQQVTLSCSPISGHRSVSWYQQTPGQGLQFLFEYFSETQRNKGNFPGRFSGRQFSNSRSEMNVSTLELGDSALYLCASSSHRDWGDSPLHFGNGTRLTVT.

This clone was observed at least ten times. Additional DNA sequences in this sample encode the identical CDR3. CDR3 protein: CASSFWDRNSPLHF. The CDR3 region has the DNA TGTGCCAGCAGCTTTTGGGACAGAAATTCACCCCTCCACTTT. This sequence joins TRBV7-2 and TRBJ1-6, with 7 nucleotides matching TRBD1. Germline trimming cut 3 bases from V and 7 bases from J; bases unmatched to any gene: 3. CDR3 length: 14 amino acids. CDR1 is SGHTA, CDR2 FQGNSA, per germline.

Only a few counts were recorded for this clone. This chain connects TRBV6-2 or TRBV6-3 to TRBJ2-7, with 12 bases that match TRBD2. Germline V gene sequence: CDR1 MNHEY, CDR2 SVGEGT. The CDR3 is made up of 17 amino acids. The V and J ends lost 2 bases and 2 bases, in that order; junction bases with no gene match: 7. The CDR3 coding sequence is TGTGCCAGCAGTTACCCCAGACTAGCGGGAGTCCCCTACGAGCAGTACTTC. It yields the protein CASSYPRLAGVPYEQYF.

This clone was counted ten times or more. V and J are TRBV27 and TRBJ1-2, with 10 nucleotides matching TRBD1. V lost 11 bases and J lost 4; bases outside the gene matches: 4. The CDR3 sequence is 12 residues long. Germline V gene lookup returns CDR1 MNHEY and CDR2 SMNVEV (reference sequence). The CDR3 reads CAGRQGAYGYTF. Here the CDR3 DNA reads TGTGCCGGGCGACAGGGGGCCTATGGCTACACCTTC.

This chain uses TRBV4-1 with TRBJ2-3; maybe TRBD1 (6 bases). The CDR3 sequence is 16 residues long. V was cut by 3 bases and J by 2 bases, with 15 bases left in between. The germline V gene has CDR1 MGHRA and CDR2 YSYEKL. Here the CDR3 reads CASSQLTGHNTDTQYF. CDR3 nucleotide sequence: TGCGCCAGCAGCCAGCTAACGGGACACAACACAGATACGCAGTATTTT.

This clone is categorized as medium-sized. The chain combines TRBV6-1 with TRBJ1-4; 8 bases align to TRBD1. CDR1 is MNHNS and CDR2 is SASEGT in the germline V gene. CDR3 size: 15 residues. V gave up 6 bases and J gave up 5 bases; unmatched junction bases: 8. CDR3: CASRHTTGENEKLFF. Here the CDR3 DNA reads TGTGCCAGCAGGCACACGACAGGGGAGAATGAAAAACTGTTTTTT.

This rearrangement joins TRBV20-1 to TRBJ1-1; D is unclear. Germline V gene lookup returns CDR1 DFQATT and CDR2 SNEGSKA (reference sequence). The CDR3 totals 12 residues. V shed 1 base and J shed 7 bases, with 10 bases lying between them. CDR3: CSARARTFEAFF. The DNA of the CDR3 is TGCAGTGCTAGAGCCCGGACTTTTGAAGCTTTCTTT.

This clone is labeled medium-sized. The CDR3 sequence is CASSELYRAGGRNEQFF. In nucleotides, the CDR3 is TGCGCCAGCAGTGAGTTGTATCGGGCAGGGGGCCGCAATGAGCAGTTCTTC. This chain connects TRBV10-1 to TRBJ2-1; 8 bases are shared with TRBD1. Germline CDR1 reads WNHNN; CDR2 reads SYGVQD (reference sequence). Trimming cost V 1 base and J 6 bases; bases outside gene matches: 11. CDR3 length: 17 residues.

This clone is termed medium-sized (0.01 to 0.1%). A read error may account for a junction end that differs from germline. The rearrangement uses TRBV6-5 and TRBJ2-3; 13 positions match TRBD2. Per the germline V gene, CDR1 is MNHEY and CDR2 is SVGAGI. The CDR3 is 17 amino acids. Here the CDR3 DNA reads TGTACCAGCAGTTACCGGACTAGCGGGAGAGGGGGGGATACGCAGTATTTT. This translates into CTSSYRTSGRGGDTQYF.

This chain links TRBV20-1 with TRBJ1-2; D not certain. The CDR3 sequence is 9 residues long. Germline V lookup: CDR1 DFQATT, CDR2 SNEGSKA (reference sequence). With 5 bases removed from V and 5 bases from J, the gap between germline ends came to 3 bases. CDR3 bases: TGCAGTGCTTATTATGGCTACACCTTC. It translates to CSAYYGYTF.

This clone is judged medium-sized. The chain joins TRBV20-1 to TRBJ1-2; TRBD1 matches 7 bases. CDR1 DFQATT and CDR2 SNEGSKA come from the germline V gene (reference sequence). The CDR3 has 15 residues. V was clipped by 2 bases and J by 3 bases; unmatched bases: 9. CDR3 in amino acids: CSARNPGTVDYGYTF. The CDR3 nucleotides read TGCAGTGCTAGAAACCCCGGGACAGTAGACTATGGCTACACCTTC.

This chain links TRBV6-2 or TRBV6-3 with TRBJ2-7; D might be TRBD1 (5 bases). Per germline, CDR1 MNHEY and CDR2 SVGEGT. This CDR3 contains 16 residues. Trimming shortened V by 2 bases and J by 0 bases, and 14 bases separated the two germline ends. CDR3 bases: TGTGCCAGCAGTTACAGTACAGGAACGAGCTCCTACGAGCAGTACTTC. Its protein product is CASSYSTGTSSYEQYF.

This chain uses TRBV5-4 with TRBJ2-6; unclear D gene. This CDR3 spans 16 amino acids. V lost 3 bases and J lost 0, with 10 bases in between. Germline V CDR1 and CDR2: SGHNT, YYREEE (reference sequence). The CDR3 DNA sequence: TGTGCCAGCAGCTCGTATCTTGACTCTGGGGCCAACGTCCTGACTTTC. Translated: CASSSYLDSGANVLTF.